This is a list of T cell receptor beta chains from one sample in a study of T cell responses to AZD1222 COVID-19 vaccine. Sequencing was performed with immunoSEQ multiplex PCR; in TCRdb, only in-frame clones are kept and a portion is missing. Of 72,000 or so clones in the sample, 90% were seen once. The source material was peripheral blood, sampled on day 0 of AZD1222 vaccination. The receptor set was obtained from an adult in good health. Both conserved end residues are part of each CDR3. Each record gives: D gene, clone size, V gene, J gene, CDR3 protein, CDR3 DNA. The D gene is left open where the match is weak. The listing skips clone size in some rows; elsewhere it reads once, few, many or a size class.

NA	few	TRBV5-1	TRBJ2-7	CASSSPGEQYF	TGCGCCAGCAGCTCCCCAGGGGAGCAGTACTTC
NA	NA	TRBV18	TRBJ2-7	CASSPLFGGDKSYEQYF	TGTGCCAGCTCACCCCTCTTTGGCGGGGATAAATCCTACGAGCAGTACTTC
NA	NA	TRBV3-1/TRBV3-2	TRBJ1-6	CASSGPRGLSSYNSPLHF	TGTGCCAGCAGCGGCCCAAGGGGCCTGAGCTCCTATAATTCACCCCTCCACTTT
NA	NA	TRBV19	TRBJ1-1	CASTPNQGSAFF	TGTGCCAGTACCCCAAATCAGGGTTCGGCTTTCTTT
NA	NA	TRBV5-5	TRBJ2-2	CASSYLASNTGELFF	TGTGCCAGCAGCTACCTAGCTTCGAACACCGGGGAGCTGTTTTTT
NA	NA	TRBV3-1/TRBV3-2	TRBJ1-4	CASSQRTGRGEKLFF	TGTGCCAGCAGCCAACGTACAGGGCGCGGAGAAAAACTGTTTTTT
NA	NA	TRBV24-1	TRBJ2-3	CATSDWSGETQYF	TGTGCCACCAGTGACTGGTCGGGGGAGACGCAGTATTTT
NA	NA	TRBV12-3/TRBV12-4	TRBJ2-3	CASSHSHTQYF	TGTGCCAGCAGTCACTCCCATACGCAGTATTTT
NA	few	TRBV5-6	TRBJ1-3	CASSLLDSPANPIYF	TGTGCCAGCAGCCTACTGGACTCGCCGGCGAATCCCATATATTTT
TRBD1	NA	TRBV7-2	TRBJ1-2	CASSTRQGYHGYTF	TGTGCCAGCAGCACTAGACAGGGGTACCATGGCTACACCTTC
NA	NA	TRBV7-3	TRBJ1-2	CASSSPPGGNFLDGYTF	TGTGCCAGCAGTTCCCCTCCGGGAGGTAACTTCTTGGATGGCTACACCTTC
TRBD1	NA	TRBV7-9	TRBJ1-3	CASSLGTGGLSIIYF	TGTGCCAGCAGCCTTGGGACAGGGGGACTTTCCATCATATATTTT
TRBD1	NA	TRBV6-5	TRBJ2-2	CASRGDRGSAGELFF	TGTGCCAGCAGGGGGGACAGGGGGAGTGCCGGGGAGCTGTTTTTT
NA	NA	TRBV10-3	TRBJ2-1	CAMTGTLYNEQFF	TGTGCCATGACCGGGACACTTTACAATGAGCAGTTCTTC
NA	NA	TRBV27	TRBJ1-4	CASSPVIRDGSEKLFF	TGTGCCAGCAGCCCCGTAATACGGGACGGAAGTGAAAAACTGTTTTTT
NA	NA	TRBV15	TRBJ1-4	CATSSHRQATNEKLFF	TGTGCCACCAGCAGCCACCGACAGGCAACTAATGAAAAACTGTTTTTT
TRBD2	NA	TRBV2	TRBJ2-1	CASTSLAGGRYNEQFF	TGTGCCAGCACCTCACTAGCGGGGGGCCGCTACAATGAGCAGTTCTTC
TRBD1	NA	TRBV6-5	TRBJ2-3	CASSLGTGPDTQYF	TGTGCCAGCAGCCTCGGGACAGGACCAGATACGCAGTATTTT
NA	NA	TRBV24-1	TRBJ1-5	CATSDATGSGNQPQHF	TGTGCCACCAGTGATGCAACAGGGTCCGGCAATCAGCCCCAGCATTTT
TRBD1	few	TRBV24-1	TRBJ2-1	CATSDFRGTGEQFF	TGTGCCACCAGTGATTTTCGCGGGACAGGTGAGCAGTTCTTC
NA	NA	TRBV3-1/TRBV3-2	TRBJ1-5	CASSSPGQPQHF	TGTGCCAGCAGCTCGCCGGGACAGCCCCAGCATTTT
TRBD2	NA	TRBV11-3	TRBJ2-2	CASSPGGGVDFGELFF	TGTGCCAGCAGCCCCGGTGGGGGGGTCGACTTCGGGGAGCTGTTTTTT
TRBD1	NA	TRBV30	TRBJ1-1	CAWNRGLSNTEAFF	TGTGCCTGGAATAGGGGGCTGTCGAACACTGAAGCTTTCTTT
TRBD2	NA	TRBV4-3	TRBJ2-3	CASSQDPPSGASTDTQYF	TGCGCCAGCAGCCAAGACCCGCCTAGCGGGGCTAGCACAGATACGCAGTATTTT
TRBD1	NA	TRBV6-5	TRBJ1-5	CASSRGTGEGQPQHF	TGTGCCAGCAGCCGCGGGACAGGGGAAGGTCAGCCCCAGCATTTT
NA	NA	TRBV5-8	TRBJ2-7	CASVRDTTYEQYF	TGTGCCAGCGTACGGGACACGACCTACGAGCAGTACTTC
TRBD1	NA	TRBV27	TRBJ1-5	CASSPPRDRDSNQPQHF	TGTGCCAGCAGTCCGCCCCGGGACAGAGATAGCAATCAGCCCCAGCATTTT
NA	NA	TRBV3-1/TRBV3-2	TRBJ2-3	CASGRGYSTDTQYF	TGTGCCAGCGGCAGGGGCTACAGCACAGATACGCAGTATTTT
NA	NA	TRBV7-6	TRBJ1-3	CASSPGVDGNTIYF	TGTGCCAGCAGCCCGGGGGTGGACGGAAACACCATATATTTT
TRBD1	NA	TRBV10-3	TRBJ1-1	CAISSGGENTEAFF	TGTGCCATCTCCTCAGGGGGTGAGAACACTGAAGCTTTCTTT
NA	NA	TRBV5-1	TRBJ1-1	CASRRVRTVNTEAFF	TGCGCCAGCAGAAGGGTCAGGACAGTTAACACTGAAGCTTTCTTT
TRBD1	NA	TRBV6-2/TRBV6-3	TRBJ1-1	CASSDSQGGPTEAFF	TGTGCCAGCAGTGACTCACAGGGGGGCCCTACTGAAGCTTTCTTT
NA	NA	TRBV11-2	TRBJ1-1	CASSRPSTANTEAFF	TGTGCCAGCAGCCGGCCATCGACGGCGAACACTGAAGCTTTCTTT
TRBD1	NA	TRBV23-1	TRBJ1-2	CASSSPELPGQGQDGYTF	TGCGCCAGCAGCAGTCCGGAATTACCGGGACAGGGTCAAGATGGCTACACCTTC
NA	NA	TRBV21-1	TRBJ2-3	CASSKVGETDTQYF	TGTGCCAGCAGCAAAGTTGGGGAGACAGATACGCAGTATTTT
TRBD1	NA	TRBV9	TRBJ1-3	CASSAGTAGNTIYF	TGTGCCAGCAGCGCAGGGACAGCTGGAAACACCATATATTTT
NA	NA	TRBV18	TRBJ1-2	CASSPGRDYGYTF	TGTGCCAGCTCACCAGGCAGGGACTATGGCTACACCTTC
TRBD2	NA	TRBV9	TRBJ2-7	CASSADGLAGDEQYF	TGTGCCAGCAGCGCCGACGGGCTAGCGGGAGACGAGCAGTACTTC
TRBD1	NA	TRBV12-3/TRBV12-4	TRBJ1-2	CASRLGTGSGYTF	TGTGCCAGCAGGCTCGGGACAGGGAGCGGCTACACCTTC
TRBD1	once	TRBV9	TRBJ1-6	CASSDGTGAPLHF	TGTGCCAGCAGCGATGGGACAGGGGCCCCCCTCCACTTT
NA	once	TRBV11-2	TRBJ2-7	CASSLLGNEQYF	TGTGCCAGCAGCTTATTAGGAAACGAGCAGTACTTC
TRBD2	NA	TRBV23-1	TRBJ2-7	CASSQYGRAAYEQYF	TGCGCCAGCAGTCAATACGGGAGGGCGGCCTACGAGCAGTACTTC
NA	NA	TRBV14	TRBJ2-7	CASSQQIRDYEQYF	TGTGCCAGCAGCCAACAGATCAGGGATTACGAGCAGTACTTC
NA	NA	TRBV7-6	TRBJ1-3	CASSLWGVGNTIYF	TGTGCCAGCAGCTTATGGGGCGTTGGAAACACCATATATTTT
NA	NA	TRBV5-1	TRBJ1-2	CASSLAGSVYGGYTF	TGCGCCAGCAGCTTGGCGGGTTCAGTTTATGGTGGCTACACCTTC